Listed below are T cell receptor beta chains from one sample, sequenced in a study of OX40 agonist ivuxolimab in advanced cancers. Sequencing used immunoSEQ multiplex PCR; TCRdb keeps in-frame clones, though not all of them. The sample contains 50,000 to 70,000 clones, less than 90% of which appear only once. The starting material was CD4+ or CD8+ T cells sorted from blood, obtained in a trial of the OX40 agonist ivuxolimab. These receptors were taken from an adult with an advanced solid tumor such as melanoma, head and neck, liver or kidney cancer. Each CDR3 is given with its conserved first and last residue. A D gene is named only where the DNA matches it firmly. Not all rows give a size; the values are once, few, many and, for expanded clones, a class.

-	once	TRBV7-2	TRBJ2-1	TGTGCCAGCAGCTTAGTGGGGGTGGCAGCCTACAATGAGCAGTTCTTC	CASSLVGVAAYNEQFF
TRBD1	-	TRBV19	TRBJ2-7	TGTGCCAGTAGCAACCGGGACAGGGCGAGCGAGCAGTACTTC	CASSNRDRASEQYF
TRBD1	-	TRBV18	TRBJ1-5	TGTGCCAGCTCCCCGACTGATACAGGGGGCTATAGCAATCAGCCCCAGCATTTT	CASSPTDTGGYSNQPQHF
-	-	TRBV7-7	TRBJ2-1	TGTGCCAGCAGCGCTGACCCCGGGAATGAGCAGTTCTTC	CASSADPGNEQFF
-	once	TRBV5-1	TRBJ2-1	TGCGCCAGCAGACAGACCCCCTCCTACAATGAGCAGTTCTTC	CASRQTPSYNEQFF
-	few	TRBV29-1	TRBJ1-5	TGCAGCGCCGGGGCGGGGGACAATCAGCCCCAGCATTTT	CSAGAGDNQPQHF
TRBD2	-	TRBV28	TRBJ2-3	TGTGCCAGCAGGGGACTAGCGGGGGGTACAGATACGCAGTATTTT	CASRGLAGGTDTQYF
-	few	TRBV5-1	TRBJ2-3	TGCGCCAGCAGCCTGGGGTTGAGGCCCGTGGGAGATACGCAGTATTTT	CASSLGLRPVGDTQYF
-	-	TRBV11-2	TRBJ2-1	TGTGCCAGCAGCTTATCGAACTCCTACAATGAGCAGTTCTTC	CASSLSNSYNEQFF
-	-	TRBV28	TRBJ1-6	TGTGCCAGCAGATATAATTCACCCCTCCACTTT	CASRYNSPLHF
TRBD1	-	TRBV5-1	TRBJ1-6	TGCGCCAGCAGCTCGAAGGGACAGGGTAATTCACCCCTCCACTTT	CASSSKGQGNSPLHF
-	once	TRBV27	TRBJ2-1	TGTGCCAGCAGCCTCGGGACTGGATGGATACAAGAGCAGTTCTTC	CASSLGTGWIQEQFF
-	-	TRBV5-4	TRBJ1-2	TGTGCCAGCAGCTTTCAGGGATATGGCTACACCTTC	CASSFQGYGYTF
-	-	TRBV28	TRBJ1-5	TGTGCCAGCAGTAGCCGGGCCCCCGACAATCAGCCCCAGCATTTT	CASSSRAPDNQPQHF
-	-	TRBV9	TRBJ2-5	TGTGCCAGCTCGGTGGAGTACCAAGAGACCCAGTACTTC	CASSVEYQETQYF
-	-	TRBV7-6	TRBJ2-1	TGTGCCAGCAGCCAAGGGGGGGAGTTCTACAATGAGCAGTTCTTC	CASSQGGEFYNEQFF
-	-	TRBV30	TRBJ1-2	TGTGCCTGGAGTGTACTTGGACTGGGCTACACCTTC	CAWSVLGLGYTF
-	few	TRBV4-1	TRBJ1-2	TGCGCCAGCAGCCAAGAGGTCAATAACTATGGCTACACCTTC	CASSQEVNNYGYTF
-	-	TRBV27	TRBJ2-6	TGTGCCAGCACCCTGAGGGGGGGTCTGTCCGGGGCCAACGTCCTGACTTTC	CASTLRGGLSGANVLTF
-	-	TRBV19	TRBJ2-1	TGTGCCAGTAGTATTGACGGAAGCTCCTACAATGAGCAGTTCTTC	CASSIDGSSYNEQFF
-	-	TRBV6-5	TRBJ1-5	TGTGCCAGCAGTGAATTTGCAGAGCAGCCCCAGCATTTT	CASSEFAEQPQHF
-	-	TRBV28	TRBJ2-2	TGTGCCAGCAGTTTTTTCATCAGACCCGGGGAGCTGTTTTTT	CASSFFIRPGELFF
TRBD2	-	TRBV18	TRBJ2-7	TGTGCCAGCTCCCGGACTAGCGACTACTACGAGCAGTACTTC	CASSRTSDYYEQYF
TRBD1	-	TRBV5-4	TRBJ1-4	TGTGCCAGCAGCTTGGGGAGTACAGGGGCGGGAAAACTGTTTTTT	CASSLGSTGAGKLFF
-	-	TRBV28	TRBJ1-2	TGTGCCAGCACCCAGGGAGGTGGCTACACCTTC	CASTQGGGYTF
-	-	TRBV5-1	TRBJ2-3	TGCGCCAGCAGCCTCGGAGGCACATACGGCACAGATACGCAGTATTTT	CASSLGGTYGTDTQYF
TRBD2	-	TRBV5-1	TRBJ2-3	TGCGCCAGCACGTTAGCGGGAGGCACCACAGATACGCAGTATTTT	CASTLAGGTTDTQYF
-	-	TRBV11-3	TRBJ2-2	TGTGCCACCTCGGGGGCAGACACCGGGGAGCTGTTTTTT	CATSGADTGELFF
-	-	TRBV4-1	TRBJ2-5	TGCGCCAGCAGCCAAGCGGGCCCCCTTCGAGAGACCCAGTACTTC	CASSQAGPLRETQYF
-	-	TRBV9	TRBJ2-6	TGTGCCAGCAGCGTAGCTCTAATGCGGGACTTCTCTGGGGCCAACGTCCTGACTTTC	CASSVALMRDFSGANVLTF
-	-	TRBV5-5	TRBJ2-2	TGTGCCAGCAGCTTGGCGACAAACACCGGGGAGCTGTTTTTT	CASSLATNTGELFF
-	-	TRBV9	TRBJ1-3	TGTGCCAGCAGCGTAGAGGGGCAGGGAAACACCATATATTTT	CASSVEGQGNTIYF
-	-	TRBV14	TRBJ1-1	TGTGCCAGCAGCCATCACTGGGGTACTGAAGCTTTCTTT	CASSHHWGTEAFF
-	-	TRBV30	TRBJ2-3	TGTGCCTGGAGTATGAGGGCAGATACGCAGTATTTT	CAWSMRADTQYF
-	-	TRBV20-1	TRBJ1-2	TGCAGTGCTGTTAGGGATGGCTACACCTTC	CSAVRDGYTF
-	-	TRBV5-1	TRBJ1-3	TGCGCCAGCAGCTTGGGGGGGGCGAGCTCTGGAAACACCATATATTTT	CASSLGGASSGNTIYF
-	-	TRBV29-1	TRBJ1-4	TGCAGCGTTGAGGGGGGCACTAATGAAAAACTGTTTTTT	CSVEGGTNEKLFF
-	-	TRBV30	TRBJ1-2	TGTGCCTGGAGTGGCGAATGGGGGAGCGGCTACACCTTC	CAWSGEWGSGYTF
-	-	TRBV7-2	TRBJ1-2	TGTGCCAGCAGCCTAAAGACAGGTGGTGGTGGTGGCTACACCTTC	CASSLKTGGGGGYTF
-	-	TRBV30	TRBJ1-2	TGTGCCTGGAGCGAAGGGTCTGGGGGACATGTCCGGGCGGATGGCTACACCTTC	CAWSEGSGGHVRADGYTF
TRBD1	-	TRBV6-5	TRBJ1-5	TGTGCCAGCAGCCTACACAGGGGTCAGCAGCCCCAGCATTTT	CASSLHRGQQPQHF
-	once	TRBV29-1	TRBJ1-2	TGCAGCGTTGATCAGGGCGCGGCGGGCGGCTACACCTTC	CSVDQGAAGGYTF
TRBD2	-	TRBV2	TRBJ2-5	TGTGCCAGCAAGAGGGTTAGCGGGGGGTTCGAGACCCAGTACTTC	CASKRVSGGFETQYF
-	-	TRBV5-5	TRBJ1-5	TGTGCCAGCAGCTCTGGACAGACGTTGGGACAGCCCCAGCATTTT	CASSSGQTLGQPQHF
TRBD1	-	TRBV28	TRBJ1-2	TGTGCCAGAATCTTCAACAGGGGGTTCTATGGCTACACCTTC	CARIFNRGFYGYTF
-	-	TRBV9	TRBJ1-6	TGTGCCAGCAGCGTAAAGGGGGGGACCCATAATTCACCCCTCCACTTT	CASSVKGGTHNSPLHF
-	-	TRBV6-6	TRBJ1-2	TGTGCCAGCAGTCCGACGGGACGGACCTATGGCTACACCTTC	CASSPTGRTYGYTF
TRBD1	-	TRBV7-9	TRBJ1-4	TGTGCCAGCAGCTTCGGACAGGGGGCGGAAAAACTGTTTTTT	CASSFGQGAEKLFF
-	-	TRBV7-2	TRBJ1-1	TGTGCCAGCAGCTTAAATCAACAGGGTGGAAACACTGAAGCTTTCTTT	CASSLNQQGGNTEAFF
-	-	TRBV5-1	TRBJ2-5	TGCGCCAGCAGCTTGGGTAACACTCAAGAGACCCAGTACTTC	CASSLGNTQETQYF
-	-	TRBV11-2	TRBJ2-7	TGTGCCAGCAGCCCAGTCGCCTGGTCTATCTACGAGCAGTACTTC	CASSPVAWSIYEQYF
TRBD2	-	TRBV6-6	TRBJ2-1	TGTGCCAGCAGTCAAACCCCGGGACTAGCGGGAGGGGGGTTCTTC	CASSQTPGLAGGGFF
-	-	TRBV10-2	TRBJ2-1	TGCGCCAGCAGTTCCTTCCTACCGGGACTCCCAGGGAGTGAGCAGTTCTTC	CASSSFLPGLPGSEQFF
TRBD1	-	TRBV19	TRBJ1-4	TGTGCCAGTAGTATTTTGGCAGGGGGCGAGGAAAAACTGTTTTTT	CASSILAGGEEKLFF
-	-	TRBV2	TRBJ2-7	TGTGCCAGCAGTGAAGTGGGGTACGAGCAGTACTTC	CASSEVGYEQYF
-	-	TRBV28	TRBJ2-4	TGTGCCAGCAGTCCCCGGGACACCGCCAAAAACATTCAGTACTTC	CASSPRDTAKNIQYF
-	-	TRBV6-5	TRBJ1-5	TGTGCCAGCAGTTACTCGAATCGGCAGCCCCAGCATTTT	CASSYSNRQPQHF
-	-	TRBV11-2	TRBJ2-3	TGTGCCAGCAGCGTAATCACCGGGACTCCCACAGATACGCAGTATTTT	CASSVITGTPTDTQYF
-	-	TRBV6-5	TRBJ1-2	TGTGCCAGCAGTCGGGGGTATGGCTACACCTTC	CASSRGYGYTF
TRBD1	-	TRBV7-9	TRBJ2-7	TGTGCCAGCAGCTTGGGGACAGGGATATACGAGCAGTACTTC	CASSLGTGIYEQYF